One sample yielded the 21 T cell receptor beta chains listed below, sequenced in a study of T cell responses to AZD1222 COVID-19 vaccine. Using immunoSEQ multiplex PCR, the repertoire was profiled, and TCRdb retains in-frame clones only, with some absent. The table has 90,000 to 100,000 clones, 70% to 90% seen once. The sequenced sample was peripheral blood, obtained on day 0 of AZD1222 vaccination. The receptors originated from an adult in good health.

The genes are TRBV6-1 and TRBJ1-6; 7 bases are shared with TRBD1. The germline V gene has CDR1 MNHNS and CDR2 SASEGT. The CDR3 length is 15 residues. With V trimmed by 2 bases and J by 7 bases, 5 bases remained unmatched. DNA of the CDR3: TGTGCCAGCAGTGAACTTCCGGGACAGAATTCACCCCTCCACTTT. Its protein is CASSELPGQNSPLHF.

The rearrangement uses TRBV6-5 and TRBJ2-3; 10 nucleotides line up with TRBD2. This CDR3 is 14 amino acids long. With 6 bases clipped from V and 3 bases from J, the junction kept 3 bases outside the gene matches. Per germline, CDR1 MNHEY and CDR2 SVGAGI. The CDR3 DNA sequence: TGTGCCAGCAGCGTAGCGGGGGGTACAGATACGCAGTATTTT. Translating gives CASSVAGGTDTQYF.

The V and J genes are TRBV24-1 and TRBJ2-3; 11 bases align to TRBD2. CDR3 length equals 16 residues. The germline V gene has CDR1 KGHDR and CDR2 SFDVKD. Trimming at V came to 5 bases and at J to 2 bases, leaving 5 bases not matched to a gene. The CDR3 protein is CATSVGTSGYTDTQYF. CDR3 nucleotides: TGTGCCACCAGTGTCGGGACTAGCGGATACACAGATACGCAGTATTTT.

The J gene is TRBJ1-2, the V gene TRBV18; no reliable D call. V was pared by 4 bases and J by 4 bases, with 10 bases between. Germline V gene data show CDR1 as KGHSH and CDR2 as LQKENI. This CDR3 comprises 13 residues. For the CDR3, the DNA is TGTGCCAGCTCACGCCCACAGTCCTATGGCTACACCTTC. This encodes CASSRPQSYGYTF.

The chain employs TRBV29-1 and TRBJ2-3, with D possibly matching TRBD1 (5 bases). The ends were cut back, 6 bases at V and 6 bases at J, with 16 bases in the middle. Germline CDR1 is SQVTM and CDR2 is ANQGSEA. The CDR3 extends over 13 amino acids. CDR3: CSVGARLRDTQYF. The CDR3, as DNA: TGCAGCGTAGGGGCCCGCTTAAGGGATACGCAGTATTTT.

This clone showed up just once. CDR3 sequence reads: CASSLAAGKGTGQFF. For the CDR3, the DNA is TGTGCCAGCAGCTTGGCTGCGGGGAAGGGGACGGGGCAGTTCTTC. V and J are TRBV5-4 and TRBJ2-1, with D possibly matching TRBD2 (6 bases). V was pared by 0 bases and J by 12 bases, with 19 bases between. Germline V lookup: CDR1 SGHNT, CDR2 YYREEE (reference sequence). CDR3 size: 15 residues.

The chain employs TRBV24-1 and TRBJ1-2, with D possibly TRBD1 on 5 matching bases. The V end was cut by 1 base, the J end by 3 bases, with 11 bases between. Germline V gene lookup returns CDR1 KGHDR and CDR2 SFDVKD. This CDR3 comprises 15 residues. CDR3 nucleotides: TGTGCCACCAGTGATTTAGGTCAGACAGACTATGGCTACACCTTC. This encodes CATSDLGQTDYGYTF.

The chain uses TRBV4-3 and TRBJ2-3; 10 bases line up with TRBD2. Germline trimming cut 1 base from V and 2 bases from J; bases unmatched to any gene: 3. CDR1 is LGHNA and CDR2 is YSLEER in the germline V gene. The CDR3 is made up of 16 amino acids. The CDR3, as DNA: TGCGCCAGCAGCCAAGGGACTAGCGGAACCACAGATACGCAGTATTTT. Its protein is CASSQGTSGTTDTQYF.

This rearrangement joins TRBV6-1 to TRBJ1-5; no clear D. The CDR3 consists of 15 residues. Per germline, CDR1 MNHNS and CDR2 SASEGT. The V end lost 1 base, the J end lost 1 base, and 8 bases lay between the germline ends. CDR3 DNA: TGTGCCAGCAGTGAAGGTGAGCTGAGCAATCAGCCCCAGCATTTT. Residues: CASSEGELSNQPQHF.

The genes are TRBV19 and TRBJ1-3; D not certain. V was clipped by 9 bases and J by 2 bases, with 8 bases between them. This CDR3 is 12 amino acids long. Germline V gives CDR1 LNHDA, CDR2 SQIVND (reference sequence). The chain's CDR3 is CASSPPGNTIYF. The CDR3 DNA sequence: TGTGCCAGCTCACCTCCTGGAAACACCATATATTTT.

The chain carries TRBV5-3 and TRBJ2-1; TRBD2 is a possible D gene (5 bases). TRBV5-3 has ORF status, its function being uncertain. With 0 bases removed from V and 0 bases from J, the gap between germline ends came to 7 bases. CDR3 size: 15 residues. CDR3 nucleotide sequence: TGTGCCAGAAGCTTGGCTAGCTCCTCCTACAATGAGCAGTTCTTC. Translation gives CARSLASSSYNEQFF.

J is TRBJ1-4 and V is TRBV6-5, with D hard to call. Trimming took off 3 bases at V and 7 bases at J, with 15 bases between the two ends. This CDR3 is built from 15 residues. Germline values: CDR1 MNHEY, CDR2 SVGAGI. This CDR3 reads CASSYEGSLSEKLFF. The CDR3 DNA reads as TGTGCCAGCAGTTATGAGGGCAGCCTGAGTGAAAAACTGTTTTTT.

J is TRBJ1-4 and V is TRBV9, with TRBD1 identical over 8 bases. V trimming: 0 bases; J trimming: 4 bases; junction bases outside the gene matches: 8. The CDR3 is made up of 17 amino acids. Germline CDR1 and CDR2: SGDLS and YYNGEE. The DNA of the CDR3 is TGTGCCAGCAGCGTAGCTACAGGGGGAGGGCTTAATGAAAAACTGTTTTTT. The encoded protein is CASSVATGGGLNEKLFF.

J is TRBJ1-4 and V is TRBV12-3 or TRBV12-4; D remains unclear. CDR3 length equals 12 residues. V lost 2 bases and J lost 8, with 6 bases in between. CDR3 nucleotide sequence: TGTGCCAGCAGTTTAACGGAGGAAAAACTGTTTTTT. Encoded protein: CASSLTEEKLFF.

The chain uses TRBV11-3 and TRBJ2-2; D unresolved. Germline V gene data show CDR1 as SGHNT and CDR2 as YENEEA. The germline V and J ends were trimmed by 4 bases and 6 bases, with 9 bases remaining between them. The CDR3 sequence is 13 residues long. Written as DNA, the CDR3 is TGTGCCAGCAGCTCCCCCCGGTCCGGGGAGCTGTTTTTT. It specifies CASSSPRSGELFF.

This sequence joins TRBV5-8 and TRBJ2-3; 8 bases agree with TRBD2. Germline lookup yields CDR1 SGHTS and CDR2 YDEGEE. This CDR3 spans 15 amino acids. Losses at the gene ends were 4 bases for V and 7 bases for J; bases not matched to a gene: 11. CDR3 amino acids: CASSISGSVQHTQYF. The CDR3 DNA sequence: TGTGCCAGCAGCATAAGCGGGAGTGTTCAGCATACGCAGTATTTT.

This clone was observed once. V usage is TRBV11-2 and J usage is TRBJ2-7; 7 positions match TRBD1. Germline assignment: CDR1 SGHAT and CDR2 FQNNGV. CDR3 length equals 15 residues. The trim removed 5 bases at V and 3 bases at J, leaving 10 bases unmatched. The DNA of the CDR3 is TGTGCCAGCAGCCCGCCGACAGGGACCTACTACGAGCAGTACTTC. Its protein is CASSPPTGTYYEQYF.

This clone was counted between two and nine times. The J gene is TRBJ2-5, the V gene TRBV7-9; the match to TRBD2 covers 7 bases. The J segment lost 7 bases and the V segment lost 2 bases, leaving 4 bases of the junction unmatched. Germline V gene data show CDR1 as SEHNR and CDR2 as FQNEAQ (reference sequence). The CDR3 length is 13 residues. This chain's CDR3 is CASSLRGEVTQYF. In DNA form, the CDR3 reads TGTGCCAGCAGCTTACGGGGGGAAGTGACCCAGTACTTC. The complete variable domain, with remaining parts taken from reference TRBV7-9 and TRBJ2-5, reads DTGVSQNPRHKITKRGQNVTFRCDPISEHNRLYWYRQTLGQGPEFLTYFQNEAQLEKSRLLSDRFSAERPKGSFSTLEIQRTEQGDSAMYLCASSLRGEVTQYFGPGTRLLVL.

The chain recombines TRBV19 with TRBJ2-2; D unresolved. From germline, CDR1 is LNHDA and CDR2 SQIVND (reference sequence). Trimming took off 7 bases at V and 8 bases at J, with 11 bases between the two ends. The CDR3 has 12 amino acids. The CDR3 DNA follows: TGTGCCAGTACCCTTGGGGTAGGGGAGCTGTTTTTT. As protein: CASTLGVGELFF.

This clone was detected only a few times. The chain is built from TRBV2 and TRBJ1-1; D remains ambiguous. Germline values: CDR1 SNHLY, CDR2 FYNNEI. Trimming took 8 bases from V and 4 from J, leaving 14 bases between them. This CDR3 is 13 amino acids long. The CDR3 loop reads CASVLVFGTEAFF. The CDR3 nucleotides are TGTGCCAGCGTTTTGGTATTCGGCACTGAAGCTTTCTTT.

The V call is TRBV12-5, the J call TRBJ1-2; tentatively, D is TRBD1 (6 bases). Germline CDR1 and CDR2: LGHNT and FRNRAP. Trimming stripped 5 bases from V and 8 bases from J, with 15 bases between. The CDR3 totals 13 residues. CDR3 sequence reads: CASGIRQALGYTF. The CDR3 DNA is TGTGCTAGTGGTATCCGACAGGCCCTGGGCTACACCTTC.